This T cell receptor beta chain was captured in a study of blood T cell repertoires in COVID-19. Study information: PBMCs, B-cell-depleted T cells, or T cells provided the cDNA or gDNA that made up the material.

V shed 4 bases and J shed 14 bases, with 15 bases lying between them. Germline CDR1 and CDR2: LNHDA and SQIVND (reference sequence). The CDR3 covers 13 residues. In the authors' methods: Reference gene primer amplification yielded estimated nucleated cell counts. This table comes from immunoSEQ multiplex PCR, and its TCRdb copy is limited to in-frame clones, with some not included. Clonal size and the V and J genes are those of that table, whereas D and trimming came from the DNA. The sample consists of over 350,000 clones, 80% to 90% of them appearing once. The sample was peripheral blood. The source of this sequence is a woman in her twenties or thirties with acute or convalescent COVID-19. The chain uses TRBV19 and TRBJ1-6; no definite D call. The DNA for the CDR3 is TGTGCCAGTAGTACCCGAGCCGCCGAGTCCCTCCACTTT. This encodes CASSTRAAESLHF. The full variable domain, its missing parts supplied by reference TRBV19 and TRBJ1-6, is DGGITQSPKYLFRKEGQNVTLSCEQNLNHDAMYWYRQDPGQGLRLIYYSQIVNDFQKGDIAEGYSVSREKKESFPLTVTSAQKNPTAFYLCASSTRAAESLHFGNGTRLTVT.